The entry that follows covers one T cell receptor (beta chain) sequence. Sequencing used immunoSEQ multiplex PCR; TCRdb keeps in-frame clones, though not all of them. The repertoire holds fewer than 50,000 clones, with more than 70% as singletons. CDR3 length: 19 residues. V dropped 3 bases and J dropped 3; count of bases not matched to a gene: 16. CDR1 and CDR2 (germline): MNHEY, SMNVEV (reference sequence). The data were obtained in a study of PD-L1 blockade in urothelial cancer. On the study more broadly: Investigators checked blood 3 weeks (second dose) and 6 weeks after treatment start.

Time point of the sample: pretreatment peripheral blood. The chain joins TRBV27 to TRBJ2-7; 11 bases fit TRBD2. The receptor comes from a donor aged 40 or older with urothelial cancer. Sample: PBMCs, taken around atezolizumab (anti-PD-L1) treatment. CDR3 region: CASSFMGASGGLAVYEQYF. The CDR3 nucleotides are TGTGCCAGCAGTTTTATGGGGGCTAGTGGGGGACTAGCGGTCTACGAGCAGTACTTC.